Below, one T cell receptor (beta chain) is given with its context. The antigen remains unidentified. The sort gate was single viable CD3+CD4+CD8-CD45RO+ cells for memory CD4+ T cells. After thawing, CD4+ T cells were positively selected. This sample is part of a study of memory CD4+ T cells and cytomegalovirus serostatus. On the study more broadly: This sample comes from healthy Belgian adults, roughly nine CMV seropositive, about 23 seronegative.

V was trimmed by 3 bases and J by 6 bases, leaving 11 bases between them. CDR1 and CDR2 from the germline V gene are SGHRS and YFSETQ. The CDR3 runs to 13 residues. Profiling relied on immunoSEQ multiplex PCR, and the TCRdb table lists in-frame clones only, not all of them. Among more than 50,000 clones listed, about 73% were seen once. Study-level results: Of roughly 180 reported CMV TCRbeta sequences, under 80 were found in memory CD4+ repertoires.

V gene TRBV5-1 combines with J gene TRBJ2-3; no clear D. The material sequenced was memory CD4+ T cells from blood. The TCR was taken from an adult in good health and CMV-seronegative. CDR3 DNA: TGCGCCAGCAGCTCTGGAACAGTTGATACGCAGTATTTT. Amino acids: CASSSGTVDTQYF.